These 26 T cell receptor beta chains share one sample of origin, sequenced in a study of T cell clonality in common variable immunodeficiency. Using immunoSEQ multiplex PCR, the repertoire was profiled, and TCRdb retains in-frame clones only, with some absent. The specimen gives about 66,000 clones without singletons; the ten biggest hold around 1.7%. Source material: peripheral blood mononuclear cells. Source of these receptors: a person aged 18 to 75 in good health.

This clone has ten or more counts. The read ends 3 residues early relative to the CDR3; the germline J gene fills the gap. The chain is built from TRBV19 and TRBJ1-1, with D possibly being TRBD1 (5 bases). The length of the CDR3 is 16 residues. Trimming left V 4 bases short and J 6 bases short, with 21 bases between. Per the germline V gene, CDR1 is LNHDA and CDR2 is SQIVND (reference sequence). CDR3 amino acids: CASSTGGRVVSPEAFF. The covered CDR3 bases are TGTGCCAGTAGTACCGGCGGCAGGGTAGTTTCGCCTGAA.

This clone was found many times. The CDR3 extends 3 residues past the end of the read, so its final part is completed from the germline J gene. The chain recombines TRBV7-2 with TRBJ1-4; 7 nucleotides agree with TRBD1. The J segment lost 4 bases and the V segment lost 5 bases, leaving 7 bases of the junction unmatched. This CDR3 spans 15 amino acids. Germline CDR1 and CDR2: SGHTA and FQGNSA. The covered CDR3 bases are TGTGCCAGCAGCACGGGACAGAACCGTAATGAAAAA. This codes for CASSTGQNRNEK. The CDR3 as a whole reads CASSTGQNRNEKLFF.

This clone has at least ten counts. CDR3 bases read: TGTGCCTGGGGAAGTGGGGGGAGCGGCGGGGAG. Translation gives CAWGSGGSGGE. Given in full, the CDR3 is CAWGSGGSGGELFF. The chain couples TRBV30 to TRBJ2-2, with D possibly matching TRBD2 (6 bases). The CDR3 end lies 3 residues beyond the end of the read and is filled in from the germline J gene. V was shortened by 5 bases and J by 7 bases, with 17 bases between the two germline ends. Germline V gene sequence: CDR1 GTSNPN, CDR2 SVGIG (reference sequence). This CDR3 comprises 14 residues.

This clone was picked up many times. The part of the CDR3 DNA that was read is TGTGCCAGTAGCGACAGGGGTACGGCCTACGAG. This translates into CASSDRGTAYE. The full CDR3 protein is CASSDRGTAYEQYF. The gene calls are TRBV19 and TRBJ2-7; 8 bases are a match to TRBD1. Read data end 3 residues before the CDR3 end; the end is taken from the germline J gene. Germline assignment: CDR1 LNHDA and CDR2 SQIVND (reference sequence). V shed 6 bases and J 2 bases; nucleotides not matched to a gene: 6. This CDR3 region has 14 residues. Looking up the rest from reference TRBV19 and TRBJ2-7 gives the full variable domain: DGGITQSPKYLFRKEGQNVTLSCEQNLNHDAMYWYRQDPGQGLRLIYYSQIVNDFQKGDIAEGYSVSREKKESFPLTVTSAQKNPTAFYLCASSDRGTAYEQYFGPGTRLTVT.

In its sample, this clone was seen many times. Read data end 3 residues before the CDR3 end; the end is taken from the germline J gene. This chain joins TRBV5-4 and TRBJ2-1; 9 bases map to TRBD2. V shed 4 bases and J 9 bases; nucleotides not matched to a gene: 11. This CDR3 region has 15 residues. The germline V gene has CDR1 SGHNT and CDR2 YYREEE (reference sequence). The sequenced CDR3 bases are TGTGCCAGCAGCGGGGAGGTAGCGGGGGCGGGTGAG. It translates to CASSGEVAGAGE. The CDR3 in its entirety is CASSGEVAGAGEQFF.

This clone was counted ten times or more. The read comes to an end 3 residues before the CDR3 does, leaving the germline J gene to fill in the end. The genes are TRBV10-3 and TRBJ1-1; D not resolved. Trimming pared 6 bases from V and 2 bases from J, leaving 13 bases between. From germline, CDR1 is ENHRY and CDR2 SYGVKD. The CDR3 contains 14 residues. CDR3 bases read: TGTGCCATCAGGAAAAATGGGCGAAACACTGAA. This encodes CAIRKNGRNTE. The entire CDR3 reads CAIRKNGRNTEAFF.

This clone appeared many times. The read ends 3 residues early relative to the CDR3; the germline J gene fills the gap. This chain joins TRBV10-1 and TRBJ1-4, with 9 nucleotides matching TRBD1. Germline loops: CDR1 WNHNN, CDR2 SYGVQD (reference sequence). V shed 5 bases and J 5 bases; nucleotides not matched to a gene: 3. The CDR3 is 14 amino acids. CDR3 protein: CASSRDRENEKLFF. The CDR3 DNA, read in part, is TGCGCCAGCAGTCGGGACAGGGAGAATGAAAAA.

This clone was counted at least ten times. CDR3 sequence: CASGKQGEAFF. The CDR3 bases that were read are TGCGCCAGCGGCAAACAGGGGGAA. The rearrangement links TRBV5-1 to TRBJ1-1; 7 nucleotides line up with TRBD1. Coverage ceases 3 residues before the CDR3 finishes, and the germline J gene fills in the end. The CDR3 has 11 amino acids. Germline CDR1 and CDR2: SGHRS and YFSETQ.

The table lists this clone with many counts. The read ends 3 residues early relative to the CDR3; the germline J gene fills the gap. This chain connects TRBV29-1 to TRBJ2-3; 10 bases line up with TRBD2. The CDR3 consists of 11 residues. CDR1 is SQVTM and CDR2 is ANQGSEA in the germline V gene. The CDR3 sequence: CSVDLAGAQYF. The DNA read from the CDR3 is TGCAGCGTTGACCTAGCGGGGGCG.

This clone was recorded at least ten times. The read gets to within 3 residues of the CDR3 end, and the germline J gene fills in the rest. The rearrangement joins TRBV19 to TRBJ1-1, with D perhaps TRBD1 (5 bases). The CDR3 runs to 14 residues. Germline V gene data show CDR1 as LNHDA and CDR2 as SQIVND (reference sequence). The germline V and J ends were trimmed by 4 bases and 5 bases, with 14 bases remaining between them. CDR3 bases read: TGTGCCAGTAGTAGACGGACCGGGGGGACTGAA. Protein: CASSRRTGGTE. The whole CDR3 reads CASSRRTGGTEAFF.

This clone was observed many times. The read stops 3 residues short of the end of the CDR3; the missing end is completed from the germline J gene. This chain joins TRBV19 and TRBJ2-2; D may be TRBD2 (5 bases). Germline lookup yields CDR1 LNHDA and CDR2 SQIVND (reference sequence). V was clipped by 5 bases and J by 6 bases, with 7 bases between them. The CDR3 spans 12 residues. CDR3 DNA (partial): TGTGCCAGTAGTGGCGGGCCCGGGGAG. This gives the protein CASSGGPGE. The entire CDR3 sequence reads CASSGGPGELFF. The entire variable domain, with the rest obtained from reference TRBV19 and TRBJ2-2, is as follows: DGGITQSPKYLFRKEGQNVTLSCEQNLNHDAMYWYRQDPGQGLRLIYYSQIVNDFQKGDIAEGYSVSREKKESFPLTVTSAQKNPTAFYLCASSGGPGELFFGEGSRLTVL.

This clone was counted at least ten times. The CDR3 spells CASSLVAGGTQYF. Incomplete CDR3 DNA: TGTGCCAGCAGCTTAGTGGCCGGGGGGACC. The chain links TRBV13 to TRBJ2-5; D might be TRBD2 (6 bases). With the read ending 3 residues before the CDR3 end, the germline J gene is used to fill in that end. The CDR3 contains 13 residues. The germline gives CDR1 PRHDT, CDR2 FYEKMQ (reference sequence). The ends were cut back, 1 base at V and 7 bases at J, with 10 bases in the middle.

Many counts were recorded for this clone. Read data end 3 residues before the CDR3 end; the end is taken from the germline J gene. The chain combines TRBV20-1 with TRBJ1-1, with a possible D match to TRBD1 (5 bases). The ends were cut back, 2 bases at V and 3 bases at J, with 7 bases in the middle. The CDR3 length is 12 residues. The germline V gene has CDR1 DFQATT and CDR2 SNEGSKA (reference sequence). CDR3 in amino acids: CSARSRDTEAFF. CDR3 DNA, as far as it was read: TGCAGTGCTAGAAGCAGGGACACTGAA.

This clone was counted at least ten times. The CDR3 end falls 3 residues outside the read, so it is completed with the germline J gene. This sequence joins TRBV30 and TRBJ1-1; 7 positions agree with TRBD1. Germline CDR1 and CDR2: GTSNPN and SVGIG (reference sequence). This CDR3 has 13 amino acids. The junction had 9 bases not matched to a gene; V was cut back by 7 bases and J by 4 bases. The CDR3 protein is CASLPPGGTEAFF. CDR3 DNA (partial): TGTGCCTCCCTACCCCCAGGGGGCACTGAA.

This clone was counted many times. The read ends 3 residues shy of where the CDR3 ends; the end is completed using the germline J gene. The V and J genes are TRBV11-2 and TRBJ1-2; tentative D call: TRBD1 (6 bases). The V gene lost 9 bases and the J gene lost 0 bases, with 11 bases spanning the gap. CDR3 size: 13 residues. Germline V gene data show CDR1 as SGHAT and CDR2 as FQNNGV. The CDR3 loop is CASRDISNYGYTF. The covered CDR3 bases are TGTGCCAGTAGGGACATTTCTAACTATGGC.

This clone was detected many times. Coverage ceases 3 residues before the CDR3 finishes, and the germline J gene fills in the end. The chain links TRBV5-5 to TRBJ2-3, with D unresolved. CDR3 length equals 15 residues. V was pared by 0 bases and J by 0 bases, with 8 bases between. From germline, CDR1 is SGHKS and CDR2 YYEKEE (reference sequence). CDR3 amino acids: CASSLGSISTDTQYF. The DNA read from the CDR3 is TGTGCCAGCAGCTTGGGCAGTATCAGCACAGATACG. Complete variable domain (other parts from reference TRBV5-5 and TRBJ2-3): DAGVTQSPTHLIKTRGQQVTLRCSPISGHKSVSWYQQVLGQGPQFIFQYYEKEERGRGNFPDRFSARQFPNYSSELNVNALLLGDSALYLCASSLGSISTDTQYFGPGTRLTVL.

This clone was counted many times. The CDR3 is cut off 3 residues early in the read; its end comes from the germline J gene. The V gene is TRBV19, the J gene TRBJ2-2; possibly TRBD1 or TRBD2 for D (5 bases each). The germline CDR1 and CDR2 sequences are LNHDA and SQIVND (reference sequence). V lost 3 bases to trimming and J lost 7 bases, with 24 bases between them. The CDR3 has 18 residues. The CDR3 protein is CASSMRIVQGDIGGELFF. The CDR3 bases that were read are TGTGCCAGTAGTATGAGAATAGTTCAGGGAGACATTGGCGGGGAG. The variable domain in full, completed from reference TRBV19 and TRBJ2-2, reads DGGITQSPKYLFRKEGQNVTLSCEQNLNHDAMYWYRQDPGQGLRLIYYSQIVNDFQKGDIAEGYSVSREKKESFPLTVTSAQKNPTAFYLCASSMRIVQGDIGGELFFGEGSRLTVL.

This clone was detected many times. The CDR3 end is not reached by the read, which stops 3 residues before it; the germline J gene fills it in. The chain is built from TRBV19 and TRBJ2-3; the match to TRBD2 covers 9 bases. The CDR3 is made up of 17 amino acids. CDR1 LNHDA and CDR2 SQIVND come from the germline V gene (reference sequence). With 2 bases clipped from V and 4 bases from J, the junction kept 10 bases outside the gene matches. CDR3 loop: CASSIRPSGAKADTQYF. CDR3 DNA, as far as it was read: TGTGCCAGTAGTATAAGGCCTAGCGGGGCCAAAGCAGATACG.

In this sample, this clone turned up many times. The missing CDR3 end, 3 residues past where the read stops, is filled in from the germline J gene. This chain joins TRBV7-2 and TRBJ2-3; D call uncertain. Germline lookup yields CDR1 SGHTA and CDR2 FQGNSA. V lost 3 bases and J 6 bases, leaving 7 bases between the germline ends. The CDR3 totals 12 residues. CDR3 DNA (partial): TGTGCCAGCAGCTTTCCCGGGGATACG. Its protein product is CASSFPGDT. The entire CDR3 protein is CASSFPGDTQYF.

This clone was recorded many times. The sequence runs out 3 residues before the end of the CDR3; the remainder is reconstructed from the germline J gene. The chain carries TRBV19 and TRBJ1-2; TRBD1 might be the D (5 bases). CDR1 LNHDA and CDR2 SQIVND come from the germline V gene (reference sequence). Trimming left V 8 bases short and J 2 bases short, with 15 bases between. This CDR3 region has 14 residues. CDR3 sequence reads: CASRDTRVNYGYTF. The CDR3 DNA, read in part, is TGTGCCAGTCGTGACACCAGGGTAAACTATGGC.

The sample holds many counts of this clone. The read ends 3 residues shy of where the CDR3 ends; the end is completed using the germline J gene. The chain recombines TRBV5-4 with TRBJ2-5; possibly TRBD1 for D (5 bases). The CDR3 extends over 13 amino acids. V was pared by 0 bases and J by 4 bases, with 7 bases between. Germline values: CDR1 SGHNT, CDR2 YYREEE (reference sequence). Incomplete CDR3 DNA: TGTGCCAGCAGCTTGGGGCAGGGAGAGACC. Its protein is CASSLGQGET. The full CDR3 is CASSLGQGETQYF.

This clone has a count of ten or more. The DNA ends 3 residues before the CDR3 does, and the rest of the CDR3 is filled in from the germline J gene. V gene TRBV7-3 combines with J gene TRBJ1-1; D remains unclear. V shed 2 bases and J shed 5 bases, with 9 bases lying between them. Germline V gene lookup returns CDR1 SGHTA and CDR2 FQGTGA. CDR3 length: 13 amino acids. CDR3 DNA (partial): TGTGCCAGCAGCTTATCCGGGGTGACTGAA. Protein: CASSLSGVTE. The full-length CDR3 reads as CASSLSGVTEAFF.

This clone has ten or more counts. The CDR3 end falls 3 residues outside the read, so it is completed with the germline J gene. This chain links TRBV20-1 with TRBJ2-3, with D possibly being TRBD1 (5 bases). Looked up from germline, CDR1 is DFQATT and CDR2 is SNEGSKA (reference sequence). This CDR3 contains 13 residues. Trimming left V 6 bases short and J 7 bases short, with 17 bases between. CDR3 sequence reads: CSARVGFGNTQYF. The CDR3 DNA, read in part, is TGCAGTGCCAGGGTGGGGTTTGGGAATACG.

In this sample, this clone turned up a few times. The read halts 3 residues ahead of the CDR3 end, with the missing end drawn from the germline J gene. This rearrangement joins TRBV7-3 to TRBJ2-7; D perhaps matches TRBD1 (7 bases). CDR1 and CDR2 (germline): SGHTA, FQGTGA. CDR3 length: 15 amino acids. V gave up 5 bases and J gave up 4 bases, with 18 bases separating them. CDR3 protein: CASSRGGTVRYEQYF. The sequenced CDR3 bases are TGTGCCAGCAGCCGTGGGGGGACAGTTCGTTACGAG. The full variable domain, with the rest looked up from reference TRBV7-3 and TRBJ2-7, is GAGVSQTPSNKVTEKGKYVELRCDPISGHTALYWYRQSLGQGPEFLIYFQGTGAADDSGLPNDRFFAVRPEGSVSTLKIQRTERGDSAVYLCASSRGGTVRYEQYFGPGTRLTVT.

This clone was seen ten or more times. Read coverage stops 3 residues before the CDR3 terminus; the germline J gene supplies the remainder. The V call is TRBV7-6, the J call TRBJ2-7, with D perhaps matching TRBD2 (6 bases). Deletions cut 0 bases from V and 4 bases from J, with 13 bases between. CDR1 is SGHVS, CDR2 FNYEAQ, per germline. The length of the CDR3 is 15 residues. CDR3 protein: CASSLASGLRYEQYF. The covered CDR3 bases are TGTGCCAGCAGCTTAGCTTCGGGACTCCGATACGAG. The entire variable domain, with the rest obtained from reference TRBV7-6 and TRBJ2-7, is as follows: GAGVSQSPRYKVTKRGQDVALRCDPISGHVSLYWYRQALGQGPEFLTYFNYEAQQDKSGLPNDRFSAERPEGSISTLTIQRTEQRDSAMYRCASSLASGLRYEQYFGPGTRLTVT.

This clone was observed many times. The CDR3 DNA, read in part, is TGTGCCAGCAGTTCAGGGACTGGAAACACC. Residues: CASSSGTGNT. In full, the CDR3 is CASSSGTGNTIYF. The chain joins TRBV2 to TRBJ1-3, with TRBD1 as a possible D gene (5 bases). The read gets to within 3 residues of the CDR3 end, and the germline J gene fills in the rest. Deletions cut 5 bases from V and 2 bases from J, with 7 bases between. The germline CDR1 and CDR2 sequences are SNHLY and FYNNEI. This CDR3 has 13 amino acids. Full variable domain (missing parts from reference TRBV2 and TRBJ1-3): EPEVTQTPSHQVTQMGQEVILRCVPISNHLYFYWYRQILGQKVEFLVSFYNNEISEKSEIFDDQFSVERPDGSNFTLKIRSTKLEDSAMYFCASSSGTGNTIYFGEGSWLTVV.